This is a list of T cell receptor beta chains from one sample in a study of blood T cell repertoires in COVID-19. TCRdb's table, derived via immunoSEQ multiplex PCR, lists solely in-frame clones and lacks some. The repertoire has around 140,000 clones, approximately 84% of them found once; the top ten carry more than 2%. The material sequenced was peripheral blood. The receptor set was obtained from a human donor with acute or convalescent COVID-19. The donor label of this sample is uncertain. The CDR3 runs from the conserved cysteine through the conserved F or W. The size of a clone is reported for some rows only, either as once, few or many, or as a class for expanded clones.

V: TRBV6-5
J: TRBJ1-1
size: .
CDR3: CASTQGENTEAFF

V: TRBV6-5
J: TRBJ2-7
size: .
CDR3: CASSYSYPPGTYEQYF

V: TRBV7-2
J: TRBJ1-2
size: .
CDR3: CASSLALTGAGKQGYTF

V: TRBV6-5
J: TRBJ2-5
size: .
CDR3: CASSYGTSGGSETQYF

V: TRBV19
J: TRBJ2-2
size: .
CDR3: CASTAGTANTGELFF

V: TRBV28
J: TRBJ2-2
size: .
CDR3: CASSPISPGQGENTGELFF

V: TRBV10-3
J: TRBJ2-1
size: .
CDR3: CAISEELVDEQFF

V: TRBV5-5
J: TRBJ1-4
size: few
CDR3: CASSLGALSNEKLFF

V: TRBV5-1
J: TRBJ2-5
size: .
CDR3: CASRKAAGRETQYF

V: TRBV6-5
J: TRBJ1-2
size: .
CDR3: CASSTTGMYGYTF

V: TRBV4-3
J: TRBJ2-3
size: many
CDR3: CASSQDRGGLTDTQYF

V: TRBV6-5
J: TRBJ1-1
size: .
CDR3: CASSFLENTEAFF

V: TRBV6-5
J: TRBJ2-5
size: once
CDR3: CASSYFQGGETQYF

V: TRBV13
J: TRBJ2-5
size: .
CDR3: CASSLGQGAMYQETQYF

V: TRBV5-1
J: TRBJ1-6
size: .
CDR3: CASSLGGTDNSPLHF

V: TRBV4-3
J: TRBJ1-3
size: once
CDR3: CASSQDGPPSGNTIYF

V: TRBV19
J: TRBJ1-6
size: .
CDR3: CASSVDRVYNSPLHF

V: TRBV21-1
J: TRBJ2-5
size: .
CDR3: CASSKAGGPETQYF

V: TRBV9
J: TRBJ1-1
size: .
CDR3: CASSPLANQAFF

V: TRBV4-2
J: TRBJ1-1
size: .
CDR3: CASSQEGTLNTEAFF

V: TRBV5-1
J: TRBJ1-1
size: .
CDR3: CASSFQGSVDLEAFF

V: TRBV25-1
J: TRBJ2-3
size: .
CDR3: CASSDLDTTDTQYF

V: TRBV24-1
J: TRBJ2-1
size: .
CDR3: CATSDAGGGDNEQFF

V: TRBV11-2
J: TRBJ2-5
size: .
CDR3: CASSASLGLLRETQYF

V: TRBV6-5
J: TRBJ1-6
size: .
CDR3: CASRTGGGDNSPLHF

V: TRBV7-2
J: TRBJ1-2
size: .
CDR3: CASSPQTGGVQDGYTF